This T cell receptor (beta chain) is from a study of radiotherapy plus CTLA-4 blockade in lung cancer (dated by TCRdb to the late 2010s). In terms of the full investigation: Among the enrolled patients, approximately 17% had an objective response, and about 30% reached disease control.

Overall study results and their limits: After treatment with radiotherapy and ipilimumab, TCR clones that originated in tumors expanded in peripheral blood. The strongest predictors of response were reported to be early dynamic shifts in blood T cell clones along with a rise in serum interferon-beta following radiation.

The library was prepared using the immunoSEQ multiplex PCR assay. In TCRdb, the immuneACCESS table is reduced to in-frame sequences with V and J assigned. These tables do not hold every clone; where another copy was compared, an unresolved V gene accounts for under half, and the others remain unexplained. A total of 35,000 or so clones appear in this sample, more than 80% of them only once. Approximately 6% of the sample is taken by the ten largest. To note about this clone: Its antigen is unknown. Qualities for individual bases were not recorded, and no much larger clone is one base off.

The study tested focal radiation therapy combined with CTLA-4 blockade (ipilimumab) in patients with chemo-refractory metastatic non-small-cell lung cancer. V loses 6 bases, J loses 6 bases, and the germline ends lie 12 bases apart. In the germline V gene, CDR1 corresponds to SNHLY and CDR2 to FYNNEI. The CDR3 goes from the cysteine to the phenylalanine over 13 residues. The read is trimmed to its CDR3 DNA, 39 bases read in frame from base 1. This sample comprised peripheral blood, obtained from a patient treated with radiotherapy plus ipilimumab. The receptor comes from a human donor with non-small cell lung cancer who had stable disease on radiotherapy plus ipilimumab. The receptor chain draws on TRBV2 and TRBJ2-1, with TRBD1 as a weak D call on 6 bases. The bases are TGTGCCAGCAGGAGGGACAACCGCAATGAGCAGTTCTTC. It translates to CASRRDNRNEQFF. The CDR3, completed at both ends by the reference TRBV2 and TRBJ2-1 genes, gives the full variable domain EPEVTQTPSHQVTQMGQEVILRCVPISNHLYFYWYRQILGQKVEFLVSFYNNEISEKSEIFDDQFSVERPDGSNFTLKIRSTKLEDSAMYFCASRRDNRNEQFFGPGTRLTVL.